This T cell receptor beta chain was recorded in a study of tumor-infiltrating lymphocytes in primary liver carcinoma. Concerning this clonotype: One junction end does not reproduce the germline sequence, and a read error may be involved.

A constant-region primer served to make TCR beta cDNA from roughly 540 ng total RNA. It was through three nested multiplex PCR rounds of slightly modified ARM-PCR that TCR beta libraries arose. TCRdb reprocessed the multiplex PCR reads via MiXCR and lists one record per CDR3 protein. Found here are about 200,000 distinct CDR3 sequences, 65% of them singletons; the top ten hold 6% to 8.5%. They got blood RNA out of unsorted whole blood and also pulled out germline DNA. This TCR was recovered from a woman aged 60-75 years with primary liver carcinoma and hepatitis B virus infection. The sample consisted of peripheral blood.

The CDR3 DNA follows: TGTGCCAACAGCTTGCGGGGAAGCGCAGATACGCAGTATTTT. Protein product: CANSLRGSADTQYF. The chain uses TRBV11-3 and TRBJ2-3; maybe TRBD2 (6 bases). The germline V gene has CDR1 SGHNT and CDR2 YENEEA. The CDR3 has 14 residues. Looking up the rest from reference TRBV11-3 and TRBJ2-3 gives the full variable domain: EAGVVQSPRYKIIEKKQPVAFWCNPISGHNTLYWYLQNLGQGPELLIRYENEEAVDDSQLPKDRFSAERLKGVDSTLKIQPAELGDSAVYLCANSLRGSADTQYFGPGTRLTVL.